The following is a T cell receptor (beta chain) sequence with its context. No antigen is known for it. Base qualities are not at hand, and no much larger clone is one base apart. TCRbeta CDR3 regions were amplified from genomic DNA by means of the immunoSEQ Assay, a bias-controlled multiplex PCR. Concerning the study's data processing: Nucleated cell counts per sample were estimated from amplification of reference gene primers within the assay. To quantify the absolute abundance of each unique TCRbeta CDR3 rearrangement, sequence reads were collapsed and filtered. Productive Simpson clonality was computed per sample as the square root of Simpson's diversity index over productive rearrangements. Here the immuneACCESS table is served through TCRdb, limited to in-frame sequences with V and J called. Missing clones are a known gap in these copies; in checked studies unresolved V genes cover under half, and the rest lacks a known reason. D and trimming were read from the DNA, whereas the V and J calls and clone size are those reported in that table. In all, the sample holds approximately 190,000 clones, and just under 85% of those were seen once. The ten largest clonotypes hold 5.1% of the sample.

Whole blood was collected in K2EDTA tubes by collaborating institutions according to the institutions' own protocols. For TCRbeta analysis, collaborators shipped samples as frozen whole blood, isolated PBMCs, or DNA extracted from either of those sample types. This specimen comes from a study of blood T cell repertoires in COVID-19 (dated by TCRdb to the early 2020s). Some background on the complete study: Samples covering the acute and convalescent phases of COVID-19 were provided by collaborators in the United States, Italy and Spain. The samples were drawn from two sources: the first 160 participants of the ongoing ImmuneRACE study, and approximately 1,300 subjects contributed by 6 global collaborators. The repertoires were released in a freely available public database meant as a resource for research on the immune response to SARS-CoV-2. Where available, HLA class I and class II types were taken from metadata supplied by the sample provider and were not determined by assay-based typing. The material from the prospective study consisted of cDNA or gDNA derived from T cells, B-cell-depleted T cells, or PBMCs. Deeply sampled blood TCRbeta repertoires from subjects exposed to, actively infected with, or recovered from COVID-19 were included in the dataset. Nearly every sample came with metadata listing a de-identified subject ID, COVID-19 status, age in years and sex.

The germline V gene encodes CDR1 SNHLY and CDR2 FYNNEI. From cysteine to phenylalanine, the CDR3 is 13 amino acids long. The sequence is cut down to CDR3 DNA, 39 bases in frame from base 1. Trimming accounts for 11 bases at V and 3 bases at J, while the number of junction bases matched to no gene is 7. Overall study outcomes, separate from this receptor: Clinical and demographic metadata were provided uncurated, with the amount varying by source and participant.

The sequence derives from a woman in her 70s with active or convalescent COVID-19. The rearrangement combines TRBV2 with TRBJ2-7, with 10 bases aligning to TRBD1. Sample: peripheral blood. This receptor carries the CDR3 CAGSGTGVYEQYF. The DNA reads as follows: TGTGCCGGCTCCGGGACAGGGGTCTACGAGCAGTACTTC.